This TCR beta chain was captured in a study of blood T cell repertoires in COVID-19. Between the trimmed V and J ends, which lost 6 bases and 4 bases, there was a span of 12 bases. Germline CDR1 SGHAT, CDR2 FQNNGV. This CDR3 has 13 amino acids. Original processing notes: Estimated nucleated cell counts came from reference gene primer amplification. Method: immunoSEQ multiplex PCR; TCRdb's copy keeps in-frame clones and lacks some. V and J calls and clone size follow that table, whereas D and trimming were derived from the DNA. The sample consists of about 200,000 clones, approximately 82% of them appearing once.

The gene calls are TRBV11-2 and TRBJ1-1; D might be TRBD1 (5 bases). The material sequenced was peripheral blood. The clonotype originates from a human donor with acute or convalescent COVID-19. The donor label of this sample is uncertain. The CDR3 is CASRLREATEAFF. The CDR3 nucleotides are TGTGCCAGCAGGCTCAGGGAGGCCACTGAAGCTTTCTTT.